The rows below give T cell receptor beta chains drawn from one sample of a study of T cell responses to AZD1222 COVID-19 vaccine. Sequencing was performed with immunoSEQ multiplex PCR; in TCRdb, only in-frame clones are kept and a portion is missing. The data contain 25,000 to 35,000 clones, roughly 92% of them singletons. Sequencing was performed on peripheral blood, taken on day 0 of AZD1222 vaccination. All receptors come from an adult in good health. Both conserved end residues are part of each CDR3. D genes are given only for firm matches. Only some rows state a clone size, as once, few, many or a class for expanded clones.

clone_size	j_call	v_call	d_call	cdr3_aa	cdr3_nt
-	TRBJ1-3	TRBV3-1/TRBV3-2	-	CASSQDLRQLGNTIYF	TGTGCCAGCAGCCAAGATCTGAGACAGTTAGGAAACACCATATATTTT
once	TRBJ2-1	TRBV20-1	-	CSASSPDSLYNEQFF	TGCAGTGCTAGTTCGCCGGACAGCCTATACAATGAGCAGTTCTTC
-	TRBJ2-1	TRBV5-1	TRBD2	CASSDGRNEQFF	TGCGCCAGCAGCGACGGGAGGAATGAGCAGTTCTTC
-	TRBJ2-2	TRBV2	-	CASSSGHLANTGELFF	TGTGCCAGCAGTTCGGGACATCTCGCGAACACCGGGGAGCTGTTTTTT
-	TRBJ2-2	TRBV2	TRBD1	CASRVRQGSAGELFF	TGTGCCAGCAGGGTACGACAGGGGTCCGCCGGGGAGCTGTTTTTT
-	TRBJ2-2	TRBV11-2	-	CASSFKLGTGELFF	TGTGCCAGCAGCTTTAAACTAGGCACCGGGGAGCTGTTTTTT
-	TRBJ1-3	TRBV30	TRBD1	CAWSITGVNTIYF	TGTGCCTGGTCTATTACAGGGGTCAACACCATATATTTT
-	TRBJ2-7	TRBV6-2/TRBV6-3	-	CASSSSGGGSYEQYF	TGTGCCAGCAGTTCTAGCGGAGGGGGTTCCTACGAGCAGTACTTC
-	TRBJ1-4	TRBV12-3/TRBV12-4	-	CASSPGGREKLFF	TGTGCCAGCAGTCCCGGTGGCCGGGAAAAACTGTTTTTT
-	TRBJ2-7	TRBV9	TRBD1	CASSVTGQGTYEQYF	TGTGCCAGCAGCGTAACCGGACAGGGAACCTACGAGCAGTACTTC
-	TRBJ2-2	TRBV13	-	CASSRGGQGTGELFF	TGTGCCAGCAGCCGTGGAGGGCAGGGCACCGGGGAGCTGTTTTTT
-	TRBJ2-6	TRBV28	TRBD2	CASSPAAGAGANVLTF	TGTGCCAGCAGCCCCGCGGCGGGGGCTGGGGCCAACGTCCTGACTTTC
-	TRBJ2-2	TRBV3-1/TRBV3-2	-	CASSQGTPLRGTGELFF	TGTGCCAGCAGCCAAGGGACACCCCTTCGGGGCACCGGGGAGCTGTTTTTT
-	TRBJ2-2	TRBV5-1	-	CASKDSRELFF	TGCGCCAGCAAGGACTCACGGGAGCTGTTTTTT